This T cell receptor (beta chain) emerged from a study of early T cells in non-severe SARS-CoV-2 infection (dated by TCRdb to the early 2020s). For the study in its entirety: Because TCR sequencing relied on bulk RNA taken from unsorted whole blood, pairing of alpha and beta chains was not possible.

The library was built by means of 5' RACE. Sequencing was carried out with a NextSeq 500. In the TCR library protocol, unique molecular identifiers were attached to individual cDNA molecules to correct for PCR bias and sequencing error. TCR alpha and beta chains were both sequenced, and the abundances of alpha and beta sequences in each sample were closely correlated with each other. In the source study's methods: V gene, J gene and CDR3 annotation of TCR sequences was performed with Decombinator V4. Expanded TCRs were defined as changing significantly between any two time points under a Poisson model with p below 0.0001. Abundances of TCRs were expressed as counts per million after normalisation to the total number of TCRs sequenced in each sample. TRAV1-2 paired with TRAJ12, TRAJ20 or TRAJ33 defined MAIT TCRs, while TRAV10 paired with TRAJ18 defined iNKT TCRs. VDJdb, accessed on 1 November 2021, was searched for TCRs annotated for CMV, EBV and SARS-CoV-2, and TCRs annotated for more than one antigen were excluded. TCRdb reanalyzed the raw reads on its own, using fastp at Q25 for trimming and MiXCR for clone calling, and kept in-frame beta chains. Each CDR3 protein appears once, grouped with its most common genes and DNA. Clone size and V and J calls follow TCRdb, not the original study. The sample table contains about 59,000 distinct CDR3 sequences; only one count was recorded for about 12% of them. The ten largest clones represent roughly 1.4% of the sample.

This clonotype was seen at least ten times. It lacks a known antigen. No per-base quality is available; no much larger clone lies one base away. The CDR3 sequence holds 17 residues, the cysteine and phenylalanine included. CDR3 DNA is the only sequence kept; it has 51 bases, read in frame from the first base. The germline V gene gives CDR1 as SGHAT and CDR2 as FQNNGV. Trimming accounts for 5 bases at V and 0 bases at J, while the number of junction bases matched to no gene is 11. A case-control design nested within a healthcare worker cohort in London, UK, was used, with weekly nasopharyngeal swab PCR tests and blood sampling performed. Healthcare workers were recruited during the week of the UK lockdown, between 23 and 31 March 2020, and followed weekly for up to roughly 16 weeks. Study-wide findings and limitations: VDJdb matching was skewed toward anti-spike CD8 responses and likely underestimated virus-specific expansions by missing private and CD4 specificities.

The source is an adult who was a healthcare worker with PCR-confirmed SARS-CoV-2 infection or an uninfected control (not recorded which). This sequence uses TRBV11-2 and TRBJ2-3, with 7 bases aligning to TRBD1. The sample comprised whole blood. At the DNA level, the sequence is TGTGCCAGCAGCGGCCGGGGACAGATGCTAAGCACAGATACGCAGTATTTT. Its protein product is CASSGRGQMLSTDTQYF. Supplemented by the reference TRBV11-2 and TRBJ2-3 proteins around the CDR3, the complete variable domain is EAGVAQSPRYKIIEKRQSVAFWCNPISGHATLYWYQQILGQGPKLLIQFQNNGVVDDSQLPKDRFSAERLKGVDSTLKIQPAKLEDSAVYLCASSGRGQMLSTDTQYFGPGTRLTVL.